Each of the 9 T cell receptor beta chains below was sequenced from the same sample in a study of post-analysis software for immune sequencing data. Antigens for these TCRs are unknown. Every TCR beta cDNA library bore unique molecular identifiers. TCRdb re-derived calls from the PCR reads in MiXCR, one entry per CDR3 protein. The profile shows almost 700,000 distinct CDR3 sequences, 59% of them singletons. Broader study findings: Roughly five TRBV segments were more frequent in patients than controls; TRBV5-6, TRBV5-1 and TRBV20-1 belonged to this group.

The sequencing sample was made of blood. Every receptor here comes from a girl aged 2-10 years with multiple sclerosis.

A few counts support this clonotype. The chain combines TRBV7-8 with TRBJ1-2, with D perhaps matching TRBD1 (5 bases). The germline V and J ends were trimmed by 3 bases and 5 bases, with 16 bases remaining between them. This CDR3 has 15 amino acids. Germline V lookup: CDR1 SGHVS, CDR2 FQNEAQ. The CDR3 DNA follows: TGTGCCAGCAGCTTGGGGCGGTGGGTCTCTTATGGCTACACCTTC. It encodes CASSLGRWVSYGYTF.

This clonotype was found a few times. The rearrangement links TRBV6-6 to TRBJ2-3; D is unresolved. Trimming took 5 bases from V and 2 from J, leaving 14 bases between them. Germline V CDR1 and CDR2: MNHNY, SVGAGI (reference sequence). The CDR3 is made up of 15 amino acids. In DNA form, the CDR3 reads TGTGCCAGCAGTCCACCCGCGGAGAACACAGATACGCAGTATTTT. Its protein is CASSPPAENTDTQYF.

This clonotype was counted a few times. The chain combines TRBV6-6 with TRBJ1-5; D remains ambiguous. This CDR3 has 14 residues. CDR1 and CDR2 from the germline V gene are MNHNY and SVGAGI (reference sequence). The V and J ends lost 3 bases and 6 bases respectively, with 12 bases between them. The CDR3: CASSYITSGQPQHF. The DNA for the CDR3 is TGTGCCAGCAGTTATATCACGTCGGGTCAGCCCCAGCATTTT.

The DNA for the CDR3 is TGTGCCACCAGTAATCCAAATCAGCCCCAGCATTTT. It is translated as CATSNPNQPQHF. The chain combines TRBV24-1 with TRBJ1-5; D remains ambiguous. The V end lost 6 bases, the J end lost 4 bases, and 6 bases lay between the germline ends. The CDR3 contains 12 residues. Germline V gives CDR1 KGHDR, CDR2 SFDVKD.

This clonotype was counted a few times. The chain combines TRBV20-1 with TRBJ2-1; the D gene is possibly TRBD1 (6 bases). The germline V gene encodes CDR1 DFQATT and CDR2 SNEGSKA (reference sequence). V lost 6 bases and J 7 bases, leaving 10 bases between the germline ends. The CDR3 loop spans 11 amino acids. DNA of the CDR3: TGCAGTGCGGGGGACAATAATGAGCAGTTCTTC. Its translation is CSAGDNNEQFF.

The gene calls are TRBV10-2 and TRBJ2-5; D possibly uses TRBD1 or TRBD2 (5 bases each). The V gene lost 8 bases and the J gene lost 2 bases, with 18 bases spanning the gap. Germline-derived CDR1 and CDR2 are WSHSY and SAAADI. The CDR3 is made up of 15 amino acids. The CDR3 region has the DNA TGCGCCAGCGGGCTCGGGACGGGCCTTCAAGAGACCCAGTACTTC. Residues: CASGLGTGLQETQYF.

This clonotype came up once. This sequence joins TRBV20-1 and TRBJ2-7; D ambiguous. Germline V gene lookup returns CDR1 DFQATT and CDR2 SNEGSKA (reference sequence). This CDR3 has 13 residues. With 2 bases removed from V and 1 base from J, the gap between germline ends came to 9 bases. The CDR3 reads CSARPDRSYEQYF. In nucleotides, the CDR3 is TGCAGTGCTAGACCGGATAGGTCCTACGAGCAGTACTTC.

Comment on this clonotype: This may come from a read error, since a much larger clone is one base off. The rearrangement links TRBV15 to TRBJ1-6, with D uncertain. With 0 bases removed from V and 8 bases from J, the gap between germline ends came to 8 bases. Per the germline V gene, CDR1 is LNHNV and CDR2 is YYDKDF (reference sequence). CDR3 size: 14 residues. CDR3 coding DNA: TGTGCCACCAGCAGAGATGTCTTGGATTCACCCCTCCACTTT. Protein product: CATSRDVLDSPLHF.

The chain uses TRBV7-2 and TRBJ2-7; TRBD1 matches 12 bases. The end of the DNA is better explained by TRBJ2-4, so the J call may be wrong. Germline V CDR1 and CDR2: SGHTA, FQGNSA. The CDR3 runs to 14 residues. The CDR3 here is CASSSGQGAYIQYF. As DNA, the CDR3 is TGTGCCAGCAGCTCGGGACAGGGGGCTTACATTCAGTACTTC.